This TCR beta chain came from a study of early T cells in non-severe SARS-CoV-2 infection. TCRdb itself ran the 5' RACE reads through MiXCR, one entry per CDR3 protein. The sample has 75,000 to 80,000 distinct CDR3 sequences; 16% are singletons. CDR1 is KGHDR and CDR2 is SFDVKD in the germline V gene. Trimming took 2 bases from V and 1 from J; bases not matched to a gene: 5. The CDR3 length is 16 residues. Only a few counts were recorded for this clonotype. The gene calls are TRBV24-1 and TRBJ1-1; TRBD1 matches at 8 bases. The sequenced sample was whole blood. This clonotype was obtained from an adult who was a healthcare worker with PCR-confirmed SARS-CoV-2 infection or an uninfected control (not recorded which). Here the CDR3 reads CATSDSIGTGNTEAFF. In nucleotides, the CDR3 is TGTGCCACCAGTGATTCCATAGGGACAGGGAACACTGAAGCTTTCTTT.